Detailed here is one TCR beta chain. The sample is drawn from a study of shared clonotypes between healthy human individuals. In the study overall: Donors, aged 18 to 49, were a couple of women and a few men. Each donor had three CD4 naive, three CD4 memory, two CD8 naive and one CD8 memory plate.

TCRdb's table, derived via immunoSEQ multiplex PCR, lists solely in-frame clones and lacks some. The profile shows over 2,000,000 clones, over 85% of them singletons. From germline, CDR1 is MDHEN and CDR2 SYDVKM. The CDR3 is 13 amino acids. Trimming removed 9 bases at V and 3 bases at J, with 15 bases between. CD45RO-negative CD8 cells positively selected for CCR7 made up the naive population, which excluded terminally differentiated effector memory CD45RA+ cells. This sequence joins TRBV28 and TRBJ2-7, with D tentatively TRBD1 or TRBD2 (6 bases each). This receptor was taken from a man between 18 and 29 years old in good health. Some clones in this sample may be carry-over from other donors' samples. The sequenced sample consisted of naive CD8+ T cells from PBMCs. The CDR3 sequence: CASYGGTHYEQYF. In DNA form, the CDR3 reads TGTGCCAGTTATGGCGGGACACACTACGAGCAGTACTTC.